The clone carrying this T cell receptor (beta chain) was detected many times. No antigen is known for it. The germline CDR1 and CDR2 sequences are DFQATT and SNEGSKA (reference sequence). With 3 bases removed from V and 12 bases from J, the gap between germline ends came to 9 bases. The CDR3 is 11 residues long. These data belong to a study of identical twins. Study-wide results and caveats: Low generation-probability sequences were in excess among twin-shared out-of-frame alpha sequences. Invariant MAIT and iNKT cells are populations that could partly confound zero-insertion analyses.

Addition of a universal primer site occurred through template switching, and cDNA carried unique molecular identifiers. TCRdb analysed the 5' RACE reads with MiXCR anew, one entry per CDR3 protein. The sample lists fewer than 250,000 distinct CDR3 sequences; approximately 9% were seen once. Sequenced: memory (CD45RO+) T cells sorted from blood. This clonotype was sampled from a woman aged 18-29 years in good health. The rearrangement joins TRBV20-1 to TRBJ1-6; the D is unclear. CDR3 nucleotides: TGCAGTGCTAGCGCCGGCGGACCCCTCCACTTT. It encodes CSASAGGPLHF.